The present T cell receptor (beta chain) was sequenced within a study of OX40 agonist ivuxolimab in advanced cancers. Study-wide context: The costimulatory receptor OX40 (CD134) was targeted by ivuxolimab, a fully human IgG2 agonistic monoclonal antibody. Patients were allowed to have had prior anti-PD-1, anti-PD-L1 or anti-CTLA-4 therapy, and roughly 40% of the dose-escalation patients had been treated with checkpoint inhibitors. Partial responses occurred in three dose-escalation patients, of whom one had hepatocellular carcinoma and two had cutaneous melanoma. In the dose-escalation cohort, around four fifths of patients were male, and the mean age was approximately 60 years, with a range of about 23 to 80. Intravenous ivuxolimab was administered to patients every 2 weeks at six dose levels: 0.01, 0.1, 0.3, 1.5, 3 and 10 mg/kg. Of the approximately 50 patients in dose escalation, some 20 had hepatocellular carcinoma, about 15 had melanoma, 9 had renal cell carcinoma and 9 had head and neck cancer. The point of sequencing TCRbeta in the periphery was to test whether ivuxolimab changed TCR sequence diversity and drove clonal T-cell expansion. The paper reports the monotherapy dose-escalation portion (N = 52 patients) of the phase I ivuxolimab trial.

Turning to this clone: Its target antigen remains unknown. Within one base of it there is no much larger clone, and no base qualities were kept.

Patients with autoimmune disease history or receiving systemic immunosuppression were excluded from the trial. Peripheral blood for TCR sequencing was drawn from every dose cohort at baseline, at cycle 4 day 1 and at cycle 7 day 1. Samples were obtained from an open-label, multicenter, first-in-human phase I dose-escalation trial of ivuxolimab. Adults with locally advanced or metastatic melanoma, renal cell, hepatocellular, or head and neck squamous cell carcinoma were enrolled in the trial. Before TCR sequencing, CD4+ and CD8+ T cells were separately sorted from peripheral blood. The CDR3 contains 12 residues, cysteine and phenylalanine counted. Only CDR3 DNA is held: 36 bases, read in frame from base 1. The junction shows trimming of 5 bases on V and 7 bases on J, plus 10 bases between the germline ends. CDR1 MNHNY and CDR2 SVGAGI are derived from the germline V gene (reference sequence). Points the paper makes about the study in general: After ivuxolimab, expanded clones were on average more numerous among CD8+ T cells than among CD4+ T cells. In the 0.1-3.0 mg/kg groups, partial responders had among the lowest normalized peripheral clonal expansion, particularly in CD8+ T cells. Antigen specificity was not determined for the clonally expanded peripheral T cells. Low levels of normalized T-cell clonal expansion were also seen in some nonresponding patients. At doses of 0.1 to 3.0 mg/kg, clonal expansion of both CD4+ and CD8+ blood T cells was observed from baseline to week 6.

Genomic DNA was isolated from the sorted cells so that the TCRbeta CDR3 region could be sequenced. The immunoSEQ Assay was used to sequence the TCRbeta CDR3 regions. Entries here come from immuneACCESS through TCRdb and include only in-frame sequences with V and J called. Some clones fail to appear in such tables; in the studies checked, an unresolved V gene covers under half of the shortfall, and the cause of the remainder is unknown. In all, the sample holds tens of thousands of clones, and around 91% of those were seen once. Of the sample, under 7% falls within the top ten clones. The TCR comes from an adult with an advanced solid tumor such as melanoma, head and neck, liver or kidney cancer. The chain is made from TRBV6-6 and TRBJ2-3; a tentative D call is TRBD2 (5 bases match). The starting material was CD4+ or CD8+ T cells sorted from blood, obtained in a trial of the OX40 agonist ivuxolimab. The CDR3 is CASSPVANTQYF. The nucleotides read TGTGCCAGCAGTCCGGTAGCGAATACGCAGTATTTT.